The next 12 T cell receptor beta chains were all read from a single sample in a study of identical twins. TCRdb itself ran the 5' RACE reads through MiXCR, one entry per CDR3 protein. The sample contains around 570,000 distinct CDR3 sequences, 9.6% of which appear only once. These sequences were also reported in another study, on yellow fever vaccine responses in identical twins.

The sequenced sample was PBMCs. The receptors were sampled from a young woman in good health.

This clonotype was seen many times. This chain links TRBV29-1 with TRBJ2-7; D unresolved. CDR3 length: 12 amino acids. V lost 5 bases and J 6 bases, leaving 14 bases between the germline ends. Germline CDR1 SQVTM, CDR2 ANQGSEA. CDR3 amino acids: CSVKIMGREQYF. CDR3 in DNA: TGCAGCGTTAAGATCATGGGCCGCGAGCAGTACTTC.

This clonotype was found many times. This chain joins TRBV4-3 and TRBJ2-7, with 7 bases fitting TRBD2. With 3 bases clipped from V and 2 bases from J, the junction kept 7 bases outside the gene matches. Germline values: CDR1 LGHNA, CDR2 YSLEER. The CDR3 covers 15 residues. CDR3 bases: TGCGCCAGCAGCCATGATATTAGCGGGCCCTACGAGCAGTACTTC. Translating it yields CASSHDISGPYEQYF.

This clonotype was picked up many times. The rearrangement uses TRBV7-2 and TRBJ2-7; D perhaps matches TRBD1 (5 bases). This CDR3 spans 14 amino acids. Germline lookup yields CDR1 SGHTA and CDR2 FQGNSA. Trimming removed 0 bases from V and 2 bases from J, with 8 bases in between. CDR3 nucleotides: TGTGCCAGCAGCTTAGCAGGACAACCCTACGAGCAGTACTTC. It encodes CASSLAGQPYEQYF.

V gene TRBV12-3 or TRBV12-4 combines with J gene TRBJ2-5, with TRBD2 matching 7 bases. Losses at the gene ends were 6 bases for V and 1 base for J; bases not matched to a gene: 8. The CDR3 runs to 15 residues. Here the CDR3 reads CASSPDWGGQETQYF. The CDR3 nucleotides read TGTGCCAGCAGCCCCGACTGGGGGGGCCAAGAGACCCAGTACTTC.

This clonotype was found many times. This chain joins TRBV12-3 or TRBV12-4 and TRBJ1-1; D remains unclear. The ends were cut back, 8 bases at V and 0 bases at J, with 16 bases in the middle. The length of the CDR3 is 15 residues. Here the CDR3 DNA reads TGTGCCAGCGACTTCTGGCAGGAGTTGAACACTGAAGCTTTCTTT. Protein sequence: CASDFWQELNTEAFF.

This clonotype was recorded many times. CDR3 coding DNA: TGTGCCAGCAGTGAATTTGGCCCGAACTATGGCTACACCTTC. Its translation: CASSEFGPNYGYTF. V is TRBV2 and J is TRBJ1-2; unclear D gene. The CDR3 contains 14 residues. The V gene's germline CDR1 is SNHLY and CDR2 FYNNEI. V gave up 2 bases and J gave up 2 bases, with 9 bases separating them.

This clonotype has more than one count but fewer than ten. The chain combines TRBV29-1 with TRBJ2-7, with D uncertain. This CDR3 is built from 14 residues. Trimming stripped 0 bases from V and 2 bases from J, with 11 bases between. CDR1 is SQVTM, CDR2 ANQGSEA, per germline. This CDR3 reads CSVEDRTQTYEQYF. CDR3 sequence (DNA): TGCAGCGTTGAAGACCGGACGCAAACCTACGAGCAGTACTTC.

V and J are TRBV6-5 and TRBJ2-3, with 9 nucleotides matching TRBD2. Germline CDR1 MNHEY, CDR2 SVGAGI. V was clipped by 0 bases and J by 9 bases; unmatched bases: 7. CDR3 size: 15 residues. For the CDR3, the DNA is TGTGCCAGCAGTTACTCGGGACTAGCTCAGAACACGCAGTATTTT. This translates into CASSYSGLAQNTQYF.

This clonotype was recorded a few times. The CDR3 spells CASRSRTSGAGGEQFF. The DNA for the CDR3 is TGTGCCAGCAGGAGCCGGACTAGCGGGGCCGGGGGGGAGCAGTTCTTC. V usage is TRBV6-1 and J usage is TRBJ2-1; 12 positions agree with TRBD2. CDR3 length equals 16 residues. J lost 10 bases, V lost 6 bases, and 13 bases had no gene match. Germline V gene data show CDR1 as MNHNS and CDR2 as SASEGT.

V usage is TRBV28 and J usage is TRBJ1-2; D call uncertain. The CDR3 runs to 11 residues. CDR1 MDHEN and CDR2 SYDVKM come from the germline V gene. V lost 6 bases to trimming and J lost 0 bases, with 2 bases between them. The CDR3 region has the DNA TGTGCCAGCAGACCTAACTATGGCTACACCTTC. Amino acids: CASRPNYGYTF.

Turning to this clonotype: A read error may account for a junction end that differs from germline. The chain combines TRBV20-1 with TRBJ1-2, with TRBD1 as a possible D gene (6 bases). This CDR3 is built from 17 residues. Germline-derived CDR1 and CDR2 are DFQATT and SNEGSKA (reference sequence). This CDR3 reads CCAIVVRSRGANYGYTF. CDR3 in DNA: TGCTGTGCTATAGTCGTCCGGTCCAGGGGAGCGAACTATGGCTACACCTTC.

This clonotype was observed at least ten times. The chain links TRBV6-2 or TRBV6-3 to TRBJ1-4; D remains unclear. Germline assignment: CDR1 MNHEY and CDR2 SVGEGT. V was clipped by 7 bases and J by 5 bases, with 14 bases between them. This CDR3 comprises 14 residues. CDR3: CASKPTVPNEKLFF. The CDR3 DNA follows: TGTGCCAGCAAGCCGACCGTACCCAATGAAAAACTGTTTTTT.